A selection of T cell receptor beta chains follows, all from one sample in a study of blood T cell repertoires in COVID-19. Produced via immunoSEQ multiplex PCR; TCRdb's table is partial and in-frame only. The sample includes under 300,000 clones, 70% to 90% of them seen just once. The specimen was PBMCs or T cells enriched from blood (not recorded which). These receptors were taken from a man aged 18 to 29 who had recovered from COVID-19. CDR3s include the opening cysteine and the closing phenylalanine or tryptophan. Each record gives: clone size, CDR3 length, J gene, V gene, D gene, CDR3 protein, CDR3 DNA. A D gene is named only where the DNA matches it firmly. Size tells how often a clone was seen (once, few, many) or the class of an expanded clone, and some rows leave it out.

clone_size: NA
cdr3_length: 13
j_call: TRBJ1-1
v_call: TRBV29-1
d_call: NA
cdr3_aa: CSVVGGSKGEAFF
cdr3_nt: TGCAGCGTTGTCGGAGGGTCGAAAGGTGAAGCTTTCTTT

clone_size: NA
cdr3_length: 15
j_call: TRBJ1-4
v_call: TRBV7-9
d_call: TRBD1
cdr3_aa: CASSSNDRGPEKLFF
cdr3_nt: TGTGCCAGCAGCTCAAACGACAGGGGGCCGGAAAAACTGTTTTTT

clone_size: NA
cdr3_length: 17
j_call: TRBJ2-3
v_call: TRBV7-6
d_call: TRBD2
cdr3_aa: CASSFPGTSFRADTQYF
cdr3_nt: TGTGCCAGCAGCTTTCCCGGGACTAGCTTCCGCGCAGATACGCAGTATTTT

clone_size: NA
cdr3_length: 13
j_call: TRBJ1-2
v_call: TRBV28
d_call: TRBD1
cdr3_aa: CASSPQGARGYTF
cdr3_nt: TGTGCCAGCAGTCCACAGGGGGCGCGAGGCTACACCTTC

clone_size: once
cdr3_length: 15
j_call: TRBJ1-1
v_call: TRBV5-1
d_call: NA
cdr3_aa: CASSLLWARNTEAFF
cdr3_nt: TGCGCCAGCAGCTTGCTGTGGGCTCGGAACACTGAAGCTTTCTTT

clone_size: NA
cdr3_length: 16
j_call: TRBJ1-6
v_call: TRBV19
d_call: NA
cdr3_aa: CASSIGDSSYNSPLHF
cdr3_nt: TGTGCCAGTAGTATTGGCGACAGCTCCTATAATTCACCCCTCCACTTT

clone_size: NA
cdr3_length: 15
j_call: TRBJ2-2
v_call: TRBV3-1/TRBV3-2
d_call: NA
cdr3_aa: CASSPHQGSTGELFF
cdr3_nt: TGTGCCAGCAGCCCCCACCAGGGTAGCACCGGGGAGCTGTTTTTT

clone_size: NA
cdr3_length: 11
j_call: TRBJ1-4
v_call: TRBV21-1
d_call: NA
cdr3_aa: CASSREGVLFF
cdr3_nt: TGTGCCAGCAGCAGAGAAGGGGTACTGTTTTTT

clone_size: NA
cdr3_length: 15
j_call: TRBJ2-1
v_call: TRBV11-3
d_call: NA
cdr3_aa: CASSSDGSSYNEQFF
cdr3_nt: TGTGCCAGCAGCTCCGACGGGAGCTCCTACAATGAGCAGTTCTTC

clone_size: NA
cdr3_length: 16
j_call: TRBJ2-7
v_call: TRBV13
d_call: NA
cdr3_aa: CASSPHRLQGTGEQYF
cdr3_nt: TGTGCCAGCAGCCCCCACCGTTTACAGGGAACGGGCGAGCAGTACTTC

clone_size: NA
cdr3_length: 16
j_call: TRBJ1-5
v_call: TRBV27
d_call: NA
cdr3_aa: CASSPQAGIGNQPQHF
cdr3_nt: TGTGCCAGCAGTCCTCAAGCAGGAATCGGCAATCAGCCCCAGCATTTT

clone_size: NA
cdr3_length: 14
j_call: TRBJ2-7
v_call: TRBV14
d_call: NA
cdr3_aa: CASSQETGWYEQYF
cdr3_nt: TGTGCCAGCAGCCAAGAAACAGGGTGGTACGAGCAGTACTTC

clone_size: NA
cdr3_length: 15
j_call: TRBJ1-1
v_call: TRBV4-1
d_call: NA
cdr3_aa: CASSLWTGTNTEAFF
cdr3_nt: TGCGCCAGCAGCCTTTGGACGGGGACAAACACTGAAGCTTTCTTT

clone_size: NA
cdr3_length: 13
j_call: TRBJ1-1
v_call: TRBV6-5
d_call: NA
cdr3_aa: CASNSPGNTEAFF
cdr3_nt: TGTGCCAGCAACTCTCCAGGGAACACTGAAGCTTTCTTT

clone_size: NA
cdr3_length: 12
j_call: TRBJ2-1
v_call: TRBV11-3
d_call: NA
cdr3_aa: CASSLLSNEQFF
cdr3_nt: TGTGCCAGCAGCTTACTATCTAATGAGCAGTTCTTC

clone_size: NA
cdr3_length: 15
j_call: TRBJ2-7
v_call: TRBV13
d_call: NA
cdr3_aa: CASSEGQRSSYEQYF
cdr3_nt: TGTGCCAGCAGCGAAGGACAGAGGAGCTCCTACGAGCAGTACTTC

clone_size: NA
cdr3_length: 14
j_call: TRBJ2-5
v_call: TRBV7-6
d_call: NA
cdr3_aa: CASSLGAPQETQYF
cdr3_nt: TGTGCCAGCAGCTTAGGGGCTCCACAAGAGACCCAGTACTTC

clone_size: NA
cdr3_length: 16
j_call: TRBJ1-2
v_call: TRBV19
d_call: NA
cdr3_aa: CASIRTKSVPGFGYTF
cdr3_nt: TGTGCCAGTATCCGCACAAAATCCGTCCCGGGATTTGGCTACACCTTC

clone_size: NA
cdr3_length: 16
j_call: TRBJ1-5
v_call: TRBV19
d_call: TRBD1
cdr3_aa: CASSHLRQGAFQPQHF
cdr3_nt: TGTGCCAGTAGTCACCTGCGACAGGGGGCGTTTCAGCCCCAGCATTTT

clone_size: NA
cdr3_length: 15
j_call: TRBJ1-3
v_call: TRBV6-5
d_call: NA
cdr3_aa: CASSMTDNSGNTIYF
cdr3_nt: TGTGCCAGCAGTATGACGGACAACTCTGGAAACACCATATATTTT

clone_size: NA
cdr3_length: 16
j_call: TRBJ2-3
v_call: TRBV4-1
d_call: TRBD2
cdr3_aa: CASSPRAGPSTDTQYF
cdr3_nt: TGCGCCAGCAGCCCCCGAGCGGGGCCTAGCACAGATACGCAGTATTTT

clone_size: NA
cdr3_length: 11
j_call: TRBJ2-1
v_call: TRBV20-1
d_call: NA
cdr3_aa: CSARRGNEQFF
cdr3_nt: TGCAGTGCTAGACGGGGGAATGAGCAGTTCTTC

clone_size: few
cdr3_length: 13
j_call: TRBJ2-3
v_call: TRBV9
d_call: NA
cdr3_aa: CASSVFSTDTQYF
cdr3_nt: TGTGCCAGCAGCGTGTTCTCCACAGATACGCAGTATTTT

clone_size: once
cdr3_length: 14
j_call: TRBJ1-2
v_call: TRBV19
d_call: TRBD1
cdr3_aa: CASSTLQGADGYTF
cdr3_nt: TGTGCCAGTAGTACCTTACAGGGGGCCGATGGCTACACCTTC

clone_size: NA
cdr3_length: 14
j_call: TRBJ1-2
v_call: TRBV6-5
d_call: NA
cdr3_aa: CASSTDSSNYGYTF
cdr3_nt: TGTGCCAGCAGTACCGACAGTTCTAACTATGGCTACACCTTC

clone_size: once
cdr3_length: 16
j_call: TRBJ2-4
v_call: TRBV14
d_call: NA
cdr3_aa: CASSQGWGEAKNIQYF
cdr3_nt: TGTGCCAGCAGCCAAGGCTGGGGGGAAGCCAAAAACATTCAGTACTTC

clone_size: NA
cdr3_length: 14
j_call: TRBJ2-3
v_call: TRBV9
d_call: TRBD1
cdr3_aa: CASSVGQGTDTQYF
cdr3_nt: TGTGCCAGCAGCGTAGGACAGGGTACAGATACGCAGTATTTT

clone_size: NA
cdr3_length: 14
j_call: TRBJ2-2
v_call: TRBV7-9
d_call: NA
cdr3_aa: CASRPDTSTGELFF
cdr3_nt: TGTGCCAGCAGACCAGACACCTCCACCGGGGAGCTGTTTTTT

clone_size: NA
cdr3_length: 12
j_call: TRBJ1-2
v_call: TRBV3-1/TRBV3-2
d_call: NA
cdr3_aa: CASSQELRGYTF
cdr3_nt: TGTGCCAGCAGCCAAGAGCTCCGGGGCTACACCTTC

clone_size: NA
cdr3_length: 14
j_call: TRBJ1-2
v_call: TRBV3-1/TRBV3-2
d_call: TRBD1
cdr3_aa: CASSYTDRGPGYTF
cdr3_nt: TGTGCCAGCAGCTATACGGACAGGGGGCCAGGCTACACCTTC

clone_size: NA
cdr3_length: 15
j_call: TRBJ2-1
v_call: TRBV7-8
d_call: TRBD1
cdr3_aa: CASSSPGGNYNEQFF
cdr3_nt: TGTGCCAGCAGCTCCCCAGGGGGCAACTACAATGAGCAGTTCTTC

clone_size: NA
cdr3_length: 15
j_call: TRBJ2-5
v_call: TRBV7-9
d_call: TRBD1
cdr3_aa: CASSPGQGVQETQYF
cdr3_nt: TGTGCCAGCAGCCCGGGACAGGGAGTCCAAGAGACCCAGTACTTC

clone_size: NA
cdr3_length: 16
j_call: TRBJ1-5
v_call: TRBV15
d_call: TRBD1
cdr3_aa: CATSRGDRASNQPQHF
cdr3_nt: TGTGCCACCAGCAGGGGGGACAGGGCCAGCAATCAGCCCCAGCATTTT

clone_size: once
cdr3_length: 16
j_call: TRBJ2-1
v_call: TRBV5-1
d_call: NA
cdr3_aa: CASSLSVGGSYNEQFF
cdr3_nt: TGCGCCAGCAGCTTGTCGGTCGGAGGCTCCTACAATGAGCAGTTCTTC

clone_size: few
cdr3_length: 15
j_call: TRBJ2-7
v_call: TRBV11-3
d_call: TRBD2
cdr3_aa: CASSLGLADLGEQYF
cdr3_nt: TGTGCCAGCAGCTTAGGACTAGCGGACTTAGGTGAGCAGTACTTC

clone_size: NA
cdr3_length: 16
j_call: TRBJ2-1
v_call: TRBV7-6
d_call: NA
cdr3_aa: CASSYGGGSSYNEQFF
cdr3_nt: TGTGCCAGCAGCTATGGTGGGGGGAGTTCCTACAATGAGCAGTTCTTC

clone_size: NA
cdr3_length: 13
j_call: TRBJ1-1
v_call: TRBV28
d_call: NA
cdr3_aa: CASSLGGLTEAFF
cdr3_nt: TGTGCCAGCAGTTTAGGGGGCCTCACTGAAGCTTTCTTT

clone_size: NA
cdr3_length: 14
j_call: TRBJ2-7
v_call: TRBV13
d_call: NA
cdr3_aa: CASSFGGRIYEQYF
cdr3_nt: TGTGCCAGCAGCTTCGGGGGGCGCATCTACGAGCAGTACTTC

clone_size: NA
cdr3_length: 14
j_call: TRBJ1-5
v_call: TRBV19
d_call: NA
cdr3_aa: CASSIKQAPGPQHF
cdr3_nt: TGTGCCAGTAGTATTAAACAGGCCCCAGGGCCCCAGCATTTT

clone_size: NA
cdr3_length: 13
j_call: TRBJ2-7
v_call: TRBV6-5
d_call: NA
cdr3_aa: CASSYSVFYEQYF
cdr3_nt: TGTGCCAGCAGTTACTCTGTCTTCTACGAGCAGTACTTC

clone_size: NA
cdr3_length: 14
j_call: TRBJ2-5
v_call: TRBV3-1/TRBV3-2
d_call: TRBD1
cdr3_aa: CASSRQTGGETQYF
cdr3_nt: TGTGCCAGCAGCCGACAGACAGGGGGGGAGACCCAGTACTTC

clone_size: NA
cdr3_length: 15
j_call: TRBJ2-1
v_call: TRBV6-6
d_call: TRBD1
cdr3_aa: CASSRGQGVLDEQFF
cdr3_nt: TGTGCCAGCAGTCGGGGACAGGGGGTTTTGGATGAGCAGTTCTTC

clone_size: NA
cdr3_length: 13
j_call: TRBJ1-5
v_call: TRBV2
d_call: NA
cdr3_aa: CASSGVIYQPQHF
cdr3_nt: TGTGCCAGCAGTGGCGTCATCTATCAGCCCCAGCATTTT

clone_size: NA
cdr3_length: 17
j_call: TRBJ2-3
v_call: TRBV5-4
d_call: TRBD2
cdr3_aa: CASSLGLAGAQTDTQYF
cdr3_nt: TGTGCCAGCAGCCTAGGACTAGCGGGAGCCCAGACAGATACGCAGTATTTT

clone_size: NA
cdr3_length: 14
j_call: TRBJ2-3
v_call: TRBV11-3
d_call: NA
cdr3_aa: CASSFTSFTDTQYF
cdr3_nt: TGTGCCAGCAGCTTCACTAGTTTTACAGATACGCAGTATTTT

clone_size: NA
cdr3_length: 14
j_call: TRBJ2-3
v_call: TRBV5-1
d_call: TRBD2
cdr3_aa: CASRGLAGEDTQYF
cdr3_nt: TGCGCCAGCAGGGGACTAGCGGGGGAAGATACGCAGTATTTT

clone_size: NA
cdr3_length: 14
j_call: TRBJ2-5
v_call: TRBV11-2
d_call: TRBD2
cdr3_aa: CASNLAGGQETQYF
cdr3_nt: TGTGCCAGCAACCTAGCGGGGGGCCAAGAGACCCAGTACTTC

clone_size: NA
cdr3_length: 17
j_call: TRBJ2-1
v_call: TRBV7-9
d_call: TRBD1
cdr3_aa: CASSSYRGERAYNEQFF
cdr3_nt: TGTGCCAGCAGCTCCTACAGGGGGGAGAGGGCCTACAATGAGCAGTTCTTC

clone_size: NA
cdr3_length: 13
j_call: TRBJ1-1
v_call: TRBV24-1
d_call: NA
cdr3_aa: CATSAAPGREAFF
cdr3_nt: TGTGCCACCAGTGCGGCGCCAGGGCGTGAAGCTTTCTTT

clone_size: NA
cdr3_length: 14
j_call: TRBJ1-2
v_call: TRBV7-8
d_call: NA
cdr3_aa: CASSLVGTPYGYTF
cdr3_nt: TGTGCCAGCAGCTTAGTAGGGACACCGTATGGCTACACCTTC

clone_size: NA
cdr3_length: 17
j_call: TRBJ2-1
v_call: TRBV19
d_call: TRBD2
cdr3_aa: CASSIPSGAGRIMAQFF
cdr3_nt: TGTGCCAGTAGTATCCCGTCTGGAGCGGGAAGGATAATGGCGCAGTTCTTC

clone_size: NA
cdr3_length: 14
j_call: TRBJ2-4
v_call: TRBV3-1/TRBV3-2
d_call: NA
cdr3_aa: CASSPKGVGNIQYF
cdr3_nt: TGTGCCAGCAGCCCGAAAGGGGTGGGCAACATTCAGTACTTC

clone_size: NA
cdr3_length: 14
j_call: TRBJ1-1
v_call: TRBV2
d_call: NA
cdr3_aa: CASSAGIANTEAFF
cdr3_nt: TGTGCCAGTAGTGCAGGGATTGCGAACACTGAAGCTTTCTTT

clone_size: NA
cdr3_length: 15
j_call: TRBJ1-1
v_call: TRBV7-6
d_call: TRBD1
cdr3_aa: CASSLGDRADTEAFF
cdr3_nt: TGTGCCAGCAGCTTAGGCGACAGGGCCGACACTGAAGCTTTCTTT

clone_size: NA
cdr3_length: 14
j_call: TRBJ2-3
v_call: TRBV5-1
d_call: NA
cdr3_aa: CASSNPHSTDTQYF
cdr3_nt: TGCGCCAGCAGCAACCCACATAGCACAGATACGCAGTATTTT

clone_size: NA
cdr3_length: 16
j_call: TRBJ1-5
v_call: TRBV27
d_call: TRBD1
cdr3_aa: CASSLRGQGGNQPQHF
cdr3_nt: TGTGCCAGCAGTTTAAGGGGACAGGGAGGCAATCAGCCCCAGCATTTT

clone_size: NA
cdr3_length: 16
j_call: TRBJ2-7
v_call: TRBV7-2
d_call: TRBD1
cdr3_aa: CASSPLGGQGGYEQYF
cdr3_nt: TGTGCCAGCAGCCCCCTGGGGGGACAGGGGGGTTACGAGCAGTACTTC

clone_size: NA
cdr3_length: 16
j_call: TRBJ1-5
v_call: TRBV28
d_call: TRBD1
cdr3_aa: CASTLPSPGGGQPQHF
cdr3_nt: TGTGCCAGCACCCTACCCTCCCCAGGGGGTGGTCAGCCCCAGCATTTT

clone_size: NA
cdr3_length: 17
j_call: TRBJ2-1
v_call: TRBV7-8
d_call: TRBD2
cdr3_aa: CASSPNRLADSYNEQFF
cdr3_nt: TGTGCCAGCAGCCCTAACCGACTAGCGGACTCCTACAATGAGCAGTTCTTC